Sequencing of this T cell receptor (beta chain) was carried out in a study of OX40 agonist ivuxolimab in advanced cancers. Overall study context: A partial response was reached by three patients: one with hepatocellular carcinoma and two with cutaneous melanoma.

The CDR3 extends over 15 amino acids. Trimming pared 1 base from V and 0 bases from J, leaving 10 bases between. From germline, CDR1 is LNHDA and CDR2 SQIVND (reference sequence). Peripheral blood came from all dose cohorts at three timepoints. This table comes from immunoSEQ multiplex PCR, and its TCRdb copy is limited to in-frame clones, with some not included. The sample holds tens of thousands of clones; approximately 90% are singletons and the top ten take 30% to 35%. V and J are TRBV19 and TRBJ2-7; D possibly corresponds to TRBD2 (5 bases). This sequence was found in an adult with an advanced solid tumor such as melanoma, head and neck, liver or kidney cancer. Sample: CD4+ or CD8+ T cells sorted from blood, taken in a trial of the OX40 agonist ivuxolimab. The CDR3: CASSIGSGSSYEQYF. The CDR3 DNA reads TGTGCCAGTAGTATAGGGTCGGGGAGCTCCTACGAGCAGTACTTC.